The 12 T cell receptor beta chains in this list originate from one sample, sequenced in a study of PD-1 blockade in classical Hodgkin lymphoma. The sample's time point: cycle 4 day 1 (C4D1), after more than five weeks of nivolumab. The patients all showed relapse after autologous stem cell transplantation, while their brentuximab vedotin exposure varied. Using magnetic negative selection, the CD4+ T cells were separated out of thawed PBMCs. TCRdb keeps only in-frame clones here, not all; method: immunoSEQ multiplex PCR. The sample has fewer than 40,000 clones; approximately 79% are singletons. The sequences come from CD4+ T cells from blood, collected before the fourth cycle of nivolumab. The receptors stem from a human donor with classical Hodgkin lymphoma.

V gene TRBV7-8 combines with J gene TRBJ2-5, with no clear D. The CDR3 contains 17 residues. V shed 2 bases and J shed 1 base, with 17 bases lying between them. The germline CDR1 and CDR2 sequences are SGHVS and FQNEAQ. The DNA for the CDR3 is TGTGCCAGCAGCTTACCTGGCTATCTCAGCCCCCAAGAGACCCAGTACTTC. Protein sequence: CASSLPGYLSPQETQYF. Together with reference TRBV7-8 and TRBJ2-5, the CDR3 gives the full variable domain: GAGVSQSPRYKVAKRGQDVALRCDPISGHVSLFWYQQALGQGPEFLTYFQNEAQLDKSGLPSDRFFAERPEGSVSTLKIQRTQQEDSAVYLCASSLPGYLSPQETQYFGPGTRLLVL.

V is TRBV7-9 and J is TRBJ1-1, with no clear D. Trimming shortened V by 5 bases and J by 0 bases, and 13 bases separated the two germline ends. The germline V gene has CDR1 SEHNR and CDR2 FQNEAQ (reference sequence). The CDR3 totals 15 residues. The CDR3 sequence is CASSLSTEMNTEAFF. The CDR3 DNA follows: TGTGCCAGCAGCCTATCGACCGAGATGAACACTGAAGCTTTCTTT.

The CDR3 bases are TGTGCCAGCATGGGGGGAGGGTCCGGGGCCAACGTCCTGACTTTC. This encodes CASMGGGSGANVLTF. The V and J genes are TRBV28 and TRBJ2-6; 7 positions agree with TRBD2. The V gene end was trimmed by 7 bases and the J gene end by 4 bases; junction bases not matched to a gene: 7. Looked up from germline, CDR1 is MDHEN and CDR2 is SYDVKM. CDR3 length equals 15 residues.

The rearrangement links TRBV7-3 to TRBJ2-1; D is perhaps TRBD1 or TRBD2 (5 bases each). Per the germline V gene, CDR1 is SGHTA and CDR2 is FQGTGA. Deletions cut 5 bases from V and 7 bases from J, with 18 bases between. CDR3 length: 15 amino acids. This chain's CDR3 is CASSPHAGSQNEQFF. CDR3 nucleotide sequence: TGTGCCAGCAGCCCCCATGCAGGGAGTCAAAATGAGCAGTTCTTC.

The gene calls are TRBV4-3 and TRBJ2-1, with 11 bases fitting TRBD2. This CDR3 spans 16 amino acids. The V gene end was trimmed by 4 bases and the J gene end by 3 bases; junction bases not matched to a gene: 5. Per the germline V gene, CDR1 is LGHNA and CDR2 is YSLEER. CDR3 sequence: CASSRTLAGGYNEQFF. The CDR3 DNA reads TGCGCCAGCAGCCGGACGCTAGCGGGGGGCTACAATGAGCAGTTCTTC.

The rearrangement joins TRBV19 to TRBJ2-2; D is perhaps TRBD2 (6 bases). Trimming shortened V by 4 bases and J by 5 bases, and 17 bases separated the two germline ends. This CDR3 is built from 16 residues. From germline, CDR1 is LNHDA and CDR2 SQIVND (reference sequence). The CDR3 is CASSSPGGKRTGELFF. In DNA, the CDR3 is TGTGCCAGTAGTAGCCCAGGCGGGAAACGTACCGGGGAGCTGTTTTTT.

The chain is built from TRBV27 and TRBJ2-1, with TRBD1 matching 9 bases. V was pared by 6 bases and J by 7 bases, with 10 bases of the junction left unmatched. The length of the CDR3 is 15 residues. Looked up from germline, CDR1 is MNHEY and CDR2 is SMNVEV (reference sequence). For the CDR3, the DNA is TGTGCCAGCAGCCCCACGGGACAGGGTAGGAATGAGCAGTTCTTC. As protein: CASSPTGQGRNEQFF.

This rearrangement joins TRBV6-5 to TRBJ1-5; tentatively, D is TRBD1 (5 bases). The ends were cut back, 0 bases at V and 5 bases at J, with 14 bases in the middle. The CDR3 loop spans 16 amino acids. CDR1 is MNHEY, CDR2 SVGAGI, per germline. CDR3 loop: CASSYSFRGFDQPQHF. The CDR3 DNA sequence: TGTGCCAGCAGTTACTCTTTTCGGGGGTTTGATCAGCCCCAGCATTTT.

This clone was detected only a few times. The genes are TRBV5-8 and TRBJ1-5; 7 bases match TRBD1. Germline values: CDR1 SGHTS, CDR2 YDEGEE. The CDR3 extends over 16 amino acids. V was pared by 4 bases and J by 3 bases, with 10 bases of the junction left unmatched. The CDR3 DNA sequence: TGTGCCAGCAGCCCCTGGACAGGTGGGGCCAATCAGCCCCAGCATTTT. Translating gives CASSPWTGGANQPQHF.

CDR3 DNA sequence: TGTGCCTTCTCACAGGACAATGAGCAGTTCTTC. Translation gives CAFSQDNEQFF. This sequence joins TRBV30 and TRBJ2-1, with D possibly being TRBD1 (5 bases). The CDR3 is made up of 11 amino acids. V lost 7 bases, J lost 5 bases, and 9 bases lay in between. Per the germline V gene, CDR1 is GTSNPN and CDR2 is SVGIG (reference sequence).

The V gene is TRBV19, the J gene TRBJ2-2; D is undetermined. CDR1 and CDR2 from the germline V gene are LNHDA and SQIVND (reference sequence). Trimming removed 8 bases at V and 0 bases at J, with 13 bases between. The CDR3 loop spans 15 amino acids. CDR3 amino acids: CASLVSGANTGELFF. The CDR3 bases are TGTGCCAGTCTAGTATCTGGAGCGAACACCGGGGAGCTGTTTTTT.

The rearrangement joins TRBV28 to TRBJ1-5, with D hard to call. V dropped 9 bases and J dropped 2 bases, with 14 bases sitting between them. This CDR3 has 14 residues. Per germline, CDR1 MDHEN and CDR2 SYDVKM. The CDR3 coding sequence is TGTGCCAGATTGGACCCCGGAGGCAATCAGCCCCAGCATTTT. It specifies CARLDPGGNQPQHF. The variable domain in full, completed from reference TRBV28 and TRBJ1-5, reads DVKVTQSSRYLVKRTGEKVFLECVQDMDHENMFWYRQDPGLGLRLIYFSYDVKMKEKGDIPEGYSVSREKKERFSLILESASTNQTSMYLCARLDPGGNQPQHFGDGTRLSIL.